This T cell receptor beta chain was captured in a study of OX40 agonist ivuxolimab in advanced cancers. Across the study: Patients' therapy was ivuxolimab, an antibody that acts as an agonist of OX40 (CD134).

Produced via immunoSEQ multiplex PCR; TCRdb's table is partial and in-frame only. The table records about 77,000 clones, roughly nine tenths of them present only once. Germline assignment: CDR1 SGHTA and CDR2 FQGNSA. V was trimmed by 5 bases and J by 2 bases, leaving 12 bases between them. The CDR3 is 14 residues long. The receptor was isolated from an adult with an advanced solid tumor such as melanoma, head and neck, liver or kidney cancer. The sequencing used CD4+ or CD8+ T cells sorted from blood, collected in a trial of the OX40 agonist ivuxolimab. The chain couples TRBV7-2 to TRBJ1-1; D not certain. CDR3 sequence reads: CASSLAGTNTEAFF. CDR3 nucleotide sequence: TGTGCCAGCAGCCTCGCAGGCACTAACACTGAAGCTTTCTTT.